This T cell receptor beta chain was found in a study of technical replicates of blood from several donors. The CDR3 is made up of 13 amino acids. Germline CDR1 and CDR2: LNHNV and YYDKDF (reference sequence). With 5 bases clipped from V and 3 bases from J, the junction kept 3 bases outside the gene matches. The assay was immunoSEQ multiplex PCR, and TCRdb's table has in-frame clones only and misses some. Among 65,000 to 80,000 clones, less than 99% were seen once, and the ten largest hold around 0.22%. Sequencing was done on a sample of T cells isolated from PBMCs. The gene calls are TRBV15 and TRBJ1-2, with 7 bases fitting TRBD1. This sequence originates from a human donor in good health. The CDR3 nucleotides read TGTGCCACCAGCGCACAGGGGTACTATGGCTACACCTTC. This sequence encodes CATSAQGYYGYTF.